The rows below give T cell receptor beta chains drawn from one sample of a study of cytomegalovirus exposure and HLA in healthy donors. This table comes from immunoSEQ multiplex PCR, and its TCRdb copy is limited to in-frame clones, with some not included. This sample carries 90,000 to 140,000 clones, approximately 79% of them seen once, and the ten largest clones take approximately 7.2%. Sequencing input: PBMCs. These receptors all stem from a man aged 25-45 years in good health and CMV-seropositive. CDR3s include the opening cysteine and the closing phenylalanine or tryptophan. Fields, in order: V gene, J gene, CDR3 protein.

v_call: TRBV18
j_call: TRBJ1-2
cdr3_aa: CASSPQEGTGAENGYTF

v_call: TRBV2
j_call: TRBJ1-1
cdr3_aa: CASSSGSGTEAFF

v_call: TRBV7-3
j_call: TRBJ2-2
cdr3_aa: CASSPDRADGELFF

v_call: TRBV5-1
j_call: TRBJ1-1
cdr3_aa: CASSLQGGGDTEAFF

v_call: TRBV7-9
j_call: TRBJ1-1
cdr3_aa: CASSSGGEAFF

v_call: TRBV5-1
j_call: NA
cdr3_aa: CASSSRTKHEQYF

v_call: TRBV10-3
j_call: TRBJ1-1
cdr3_aa: CAISDDSGRTEAFF

v_call: TRBV5-1
j_call: TRBJ1-6
cdr3_aa: CASSLGSGRTPLHF

v_call: TRBV13
j_call: TRBJ2-3
cdr3_aa: CASSLGTSWPDTQYF

v_call: TRBV15
j_call: TRBJ2-3
cdr3_aa: CATSSPGLAGYRGTDTQYF

v_call: TRBV5-6
j_call: TRBJ1-5
cdr3_aa: CASSFDRAAVVSNQPQHF

v_call: TRBV5-8
j_call: TRBJ2-5
cdr3_aa: CASSSGITSPETQYF

v_call: TRBV9
j_call: TRBJ1-3
cdr3_aa: CASSLGQAADTIYF

v_call: TRBV4-2
j_call: TRBJ1-3
cdr3_aa: CASSQDVTGSGNTIYF

v_call: TRBV7-2
j_call: NA
cdr3_aa: CASSLVSRTYEQYF

v_call: TRBV7-9
j_call: TRBJ1-1
cdr3_aa: CASSLRPSGEAFF

v_call: TRBV19
j_call: TRBJ1-6
cdr3_aa: CASSISSHSPLHF

v_call: TRBV7-3
j_call: TRBJ1-1
cdr3_aa: CASSLQGRSTEAFF

v_call: TRBV6-6
j_call: TRBJ2-7
cdr3_aa: CASSYSLDEQYF

v_call: TRBV5-8
j_call: TRBJ2-1
cdr3_aa: CASSPDMSYNEQFF

v_call: TRBV7-8
j_call: TRBJ2-7
cdr3_aa: CASSLDATGGREQYF

v_call: TRBV30
j_call: TRBJ1-2
cdr3_aa: CAWATGLEYGYTF

v_call: TRBV7-6
j_call: TRBJ2-7
cdr3_aa: CASSDPSGTEGGEQYF

v_call: TRBV10-2
j_call: TRBJ2-1
cdr3_aa: CASSEIGGQGFF

v_call: TRBV7-9
j_call: TRBJ1-6
cdr3_aa: CASSHDKESPLHF

v_call: TRBV27
j_call: TRBJ1-1
cdr3_aa: CASSSGGQTEAFF

v_call: TRBV5-1
j_call: TRBJ2-3
cdr3_aa: CASSLGGGRADTQYF

v_call: TRBV4-3
j_call: TRBJ1-5
cdr3_aa: CASSQDLNTNQPQHF

v_call: TRBV7-8
j_call: TRBJ2-3
cdr3_aa: CASSSLAGSSTDTQYF

v_call: TRBV6-5
j_call: TRBJ2-7
cdr3_aa: CASSPGTGRDYEQYF

v_call: TRBV5-4
j_call: TRBJ2-2
cdr3_aa: CASRVSSGGNTGELFF

v_call: TRBV7-9
j_call: TRBJ1-4
cdr3_aa: CASSLRTDNEKLFF